This T cell receptor (beta chain) was profiled in a study of blood T cell repertoires in COVID-19. Study background: Material from acute and convalescent COVID-19 was sourced from the United States, Italy and Spain. T cells, B-cell-depleted T cells, or PBMCs supplied cDNA or gDNA.

In the source study's methods: Estimation of nucleated cell counts was performed using reference gene primer amplification. Method: immunoSEQ multiplex PCR; TCRdb's copy keeps in-frame clones and lacks some. From that table come the V and J calls and clone size; the DNA was used to work out D and trimming. The table lists roughly 230,000 clones, roughly 80% of them singletons, with just under 6.5% in the top ten. J lost 8 bases, V lost 1 base, and 10 bases had no gene match. The CDR3 consists of 15 residues. Germline V gives CDR1 MGHRA, CDR2 YSYEKL. Sequencing was carried out using peripheral blood. This chain connects TRBV4-1 to TRBJ1-2; 7 nucleotides match TRBD1. The sequence derives from a woman in her sixties with active or convalescent COVID-19. In DNA, the CDR3 is TGCGCCAGCAGCCAAGTCCCCCGGGACAGAGGAGGCTACACCTTC. This gives the protein CASSQVPRDRGGYTF.